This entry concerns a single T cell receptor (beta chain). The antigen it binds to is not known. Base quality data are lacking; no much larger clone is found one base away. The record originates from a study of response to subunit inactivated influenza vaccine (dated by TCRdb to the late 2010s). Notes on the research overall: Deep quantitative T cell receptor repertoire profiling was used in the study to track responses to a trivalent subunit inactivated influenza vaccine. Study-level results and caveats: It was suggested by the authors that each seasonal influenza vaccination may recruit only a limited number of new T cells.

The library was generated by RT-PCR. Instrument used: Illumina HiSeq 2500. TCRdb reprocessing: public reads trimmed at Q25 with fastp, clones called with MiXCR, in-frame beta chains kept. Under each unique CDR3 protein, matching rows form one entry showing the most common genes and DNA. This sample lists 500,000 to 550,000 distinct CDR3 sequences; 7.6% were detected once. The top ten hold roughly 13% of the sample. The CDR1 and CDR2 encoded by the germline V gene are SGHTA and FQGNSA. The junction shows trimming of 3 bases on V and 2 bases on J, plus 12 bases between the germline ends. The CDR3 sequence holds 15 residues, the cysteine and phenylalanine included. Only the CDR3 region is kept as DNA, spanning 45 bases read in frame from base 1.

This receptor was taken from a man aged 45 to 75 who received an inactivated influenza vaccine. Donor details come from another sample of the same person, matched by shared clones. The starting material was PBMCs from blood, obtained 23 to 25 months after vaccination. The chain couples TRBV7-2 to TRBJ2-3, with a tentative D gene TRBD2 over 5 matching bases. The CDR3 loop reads CASSFTGTYTDTQYF. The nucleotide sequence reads TGTGCCAGCAGCTTTACGGGAACCTACACAGATACGCAGTATTTT. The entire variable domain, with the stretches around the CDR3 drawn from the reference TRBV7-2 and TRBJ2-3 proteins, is GAGVSQSPSNKVTEKGKDVELRCDPISGHTALYWYRQSLGQGLEFLIYFQGNSAPDKSGLPSDRFSAERTGGSVSTLTIQRTQQEDSAVYLCASSFTGTYTDTQYFGPGTRLTVL.